This entry lists 20 T cell receptor beta chains sequenced from one sample in a study of STAT5B mutations in CD4+ large granular lymphocyte leukemia. Sequencing used immunoSEQ multiplex PCR; TCRdb keeps in-frame clones, though not all of them. The data show more than 30,000 clones, with roughly three quarters seen just once and about 2% held by the top ten. The material sequenced was CD4+ T cells from blood buffy coats. Source of these receptors: a human donor in good health.

V is TRBV5-1 and J is TRBJ2-1; no reliable D call. Trimming stripped 0 bases from V and 3 bases from J, with 10 bases between. Germline assignment: CDR1 SGHRS and CDR2 YFSETQ. This CDR3 region has 15 residues. The CDR3 DNA reads as TGCGCCAGCAGCTTGGCACCCGACCGCTACAATGAGCAGTTCTTC. Amino acids: CASSLAPDRYNEQFF.

The chain employs TRBV11-2 and TRBJ2-1; 8 bases match TRBD2. Unmatched junction bases numbered 2, after V lost 2 bases and J lost 2 bases. This CDR3 region has 15 residues. The germline CDR1 and CDR2 sequences are SGHAT and FQNNGV. The CDR3 region has the DNA TGTGCCAGCAGCTTACGACTAGCGACCTACAATGAGCAGTTCTTC. As protein: CASSLRLATYNEQFF.

The chain links TRBV7-2 to TRBJ1-4, with D hard to call. CDR1 and CDR2 (germline): SGHTA, FQGNSA. Trimming cost V 5 bases and J 11 bases, with 12 bases left between them. CDR3 size: 12 residues. The CDR3: CASSQITGKLFF. The CDR3 region has the DNA TGTGCCAGCAGCCAGATTACGGGGAAACTGTTTTTT.

The genes are TRBV9 and TRBJ2-3, with a tentative D call TRBD2 (6 bases). The CDR3 is made up of 16 amino acids. Trimming cost V 4 bases and J 3 bases, with 18 bases left between them. From germline, CDR1 is SGDLS and CDR2 YYNGEE. CDR3 residues: CASSLEVGGRTDTQYF. CDR3 nucleotide sequence: TGTGCCAGCAGCCTAGAGGTAGGAGGGAGAACAGATACGCAGTATTTT. Variable domain in full (rest from reference TRBV9 and TRBJ2-3): DSGVTQTPKHLITATGQRVTLRCSPRSGDLSVYWYQQSLDQGLQFLIQYYNGEERAKGNILERFSAQQFPDLHSELNLSSLELGDSALYFCASSLEVGGRTDTQYFGPGTRLTVL.

The chain carries TRBV19 and TRBJ2-1; TRBD2 matches 8 bases. CDR1 and CDR2 (germline): LNHDA, SQIVND (reference sequence). V lost 2 bases to trimming and J lost 3 bases; unmatched junction nucleotides: 6. The CDR3 has 16 amino acids. Here the CDR3 DNA reads TGTGCCAGTAGTATAACTCGCGGGAGGCTCTACAATGAGCAGTTCTTC. It codes for CASSITRGRLYNEQFF.

The chain combines TRBV28 with TRBJ1-3, with 7 bases identical to TRBD1. CDR1 and CDR2 from the germline V gene are MDHEN and SYDVKM. This CDR3 spans 17 amino acids. V gave up 4 bases and J gave up 4 bases; unmatched junction bases: 13. CDR3 in DNA: TGTGCCAGCAGTTCATGGACAGGTCTTTTCATAGGAAACACCATATATTTT. It encodes CASSSWTGLFIGNTIYF.

This chain joins TRBV9 and TRBJ2-5; a weak D match, TRBD1 (6 bases). Trimming shortened V by 0 bases and J by 4 bases, and 10 bases separated the two germline ends. Germline V gene sequence: CDR1 SGDLS, CDR2 YYNGEE. The CDR3 length is 14 residues. For the CDR3, the DNA is TGTGCCAGCAGCGTAGGAGGGGGTGCAGAGACCCAGTACTTC. It is translated as CASSVGGGAETQYF.

The chain employs TRBV5-6 and TRBJ2-6; D unclear. CDR3 length: 15 amino acids. Germline CDR1 is SGHDT and CDR2 is YYEEEE. The germline V and J ends were trimmed by 4 bases and 0 bases, with 8 bases remaining between them. The CDR3 sequence: CASSLILSGANVLTF. In nucleotides, the CDR3 is TGTGCCAGCAGCCTTATCCTCTCTGGGGCCAACGTCCTGACTTTC.

The chain has TRBV4-2 and TRBJ2-2, with D perhaps TRBD1 (6 bases). The V end was cut by 3 bases, the J end by 3 bases, with 17 bases between. The CDR3 runs to 17 residues. From germline, CDR1 is LGHNA and CDR2 YNFKEQ. The CDR3 loop reads CASSQNPGAPDTGELFF. The CDR3 coding sequence is TGTGCCAGCAGCCAGAATCCAGGGGCTCCCGACACCGGGGAGCTGTTTTTT.

This clone has more than one count but fewer than ten. V is TRBV9 and J is TRBJ1-5; D not certain. The CDR3 spans 14 residues. Trimming stripped 4 bases from V and 0 bases from J, with 8 bases between. Germline-derived CDR1 and CDR2 are SGDLS and YYNGEE. DNA for the CDR3: TGTGCCAGCAGCCCCTCTGGTAGCAATCAGCCCCAGCATTTT. Residues: CASSPSGSNQPQHF. The complete variable domain, with remaining parts taken from reference TRBV9 and TRBJ1-5, reads DSGVTQTPKHLITATGQRVTLRCSPRSGDLSVYWYQQSLDQGLQFLIQYYNGEERAKGNILERFSAQQFPDLHSELNLSSLELGDSALYFCASSPSGSNQPQHFGDGTRLSIL.

The V and J genes are TRBV5-1 and TRBJ2-5; D is perhaps TRBD2 (6 bases). Germline CDR1 SGHRS, CDR2 YFSETQ. The CDR3 spans 15 residues. V dropped 0 bases and J dropped 2 bases, with 11 bases sitting between them. The DNA for the CDR3 is TGCGCCAGCAGCTTGGCAATCAGCGGGCAAGAGACCCAGTACTTC. Its translation: CASSLAISGQETQYF.

The J gene is TRBJ2-2, the V gene TRBV11-3, with D maybe TRBD1 (6 bases). Germline-derived CDR1 and CDR2 are SGHNT and YENEEA. V was shortened by 5 bases and J by 1 base, with 11 bases between the two germline ends. The CDR3 sequence is 15 residues long. This chain's CDR3 is CASSPQGENTGELFF. Here the CDR3 DNA reads TGTGCCAGCAGCCCACAGGGAGAGAACACCGGGGAGCTGTTTTTT.

As to this clone: A read error may produce the germline difference seen at one junction end. The chain recombines TRBV6-5 with TRBJ2-7, with 8 bases fitting TRBD2. CDR1 MNHEY and CDR2 SVGAGI come from the germline V gene. This CDR3 region has 13 residues. The DNA of the CDR3 is TGTGCCAGCCGCCCGGGCCAACTAGCGGCCTTAAGGTTC. It encodes CASRPGQLAALRF.

This chain links TRBV6-1 with TRBJ2-2, with D maybe TRBD2 (6 bases). CDR3 size: 14 residues. Germline CDR1 MNHNS, CDR2 SASEGT. Between the trimmed V and J ends, which lost 10 bases and 3 bases, there was a span of 15 bases. As DNA, the CDR3 is TGTGCCACCCGGCGGGAAGGCGACACCGGGGAGCTGTTTTTT. Translated, it gives CATRREGDTGELFF.

This chain joins TRBV6-1 and TRBJ1-2; D is unclear. CDR1 MNHNS and CDR2 SASEGT come from the germline V gene. The CDR3 has 12 residues. V shed 2 bases and J shed 8 bases, with 9 bases lying between them. The CDR3 region has the DNA TGTGCCAGCAGTGAACGGAGGGAGGGCTACACCTTC. Encoded protein: CASSERREGYTF.

V is TRBV29-1 and J is TRBJ2-7; weak D call: TRBD1 (5 bases). Germline V lookup: CDR1 SQVTM, CDR2 ANQGSEA. Deletions cut 6 bases from V and 2 bases from J, with 14 bases between. The CDR3 totals 13 residues. The CDR3 DNA reads TGCAGCGTGAGACAGCTTCAGGCCTACGAGCAGTACTTC. Its protein is CSVRQLQAYEQYF.

The chain has TRBV6-6 and TRBJ2-7; 9 bases agree with TRBD1. CDR1 is MNHNY, CDR2 SVGAGI, per germline (reference sequence). J gave up 6 bases and V 8 bases, and 8 bases lay outside the gene matches. CDR3 length equals 13 residues. The CDR3 region has the DNA TGTGCCAGCTCCAACAGGGGGCCTTTCGAGCAGTACTTC. It specifies CASSNRGPFEQYF.

Points on this clone: The same CDR3 arises from other DNA sequences in this sample as well. The rearrangement uses TRBV2 and TRBJ2-1; D is ambiguous. The germline gives CDR1 SNHLY, CDR2 FYNNEI. The V and J ends lost 4 bases and 7 bases respectively, with 5 bases between them. The CDR3 runs 11 residues. Written as DNA, the CDR3 is TGTGCCAGCAGTGTGGGGAATGAGCAGTTCTTC. Translating it yields CASSVGNEQFF.

This clone has more than one count but fewer than ten. V gene TRBV5-4 combines with J gene TRBJ1-5; D is unresolved. Germline V gives CDR1 SGHNT, CDR2 YYREEE (reference sequence). V shed 4 bases and J shed 2 bases, with 10 bases lying between them. This CDR3 has 14 residues. CDR3 bases: TGTGCCAGCAGCAACCGGGGAGGCAATCAGCCCCAGCATTTT. It translates to CASSNRGGNQPQHF.

The chain is built from TRBV5-8 and TRBJ2-1; 13 bases align to TRBD2. Trimming at V came to 4 bases and at J to 4 bases, leaving 11 bases not matched to a gene. The CDR3 consists of 18 residues. Germline CDR1 is SGHTS and CDR2 is YDEGEE. The CDR3 sequence: CASSLPTTSGGWYNEQFF. Here the CDR3 DNA reads TGTGCCAGCAGCCTCCCCACGACTAGCGGGGGGTGGTACAATGAGCAGTTCTTC.